The clone carrying this T cell receptor (beta chain) was seen many times. This sample is drawn from a study of T cells after yellow fever vaccination. This CDR3 has 16 residues. The V segment lost 1 base and the J segment 5 bases; nucleotides outside the gene matches: 5. UMIs and a universal primer site were added when TCR cDNA was made by 5'RACE template switching. Each CDR3 protein gets one entry after TCRdb re-called the 5' RACE reads with MiXCR. The table shows some 240,000 distinct CDR3 sequences, with more than 3.5% occurring only once. The sequences come from PBMCs, collected 15 days after the yellow fever booster vaccination. The chain combines TRBV12-3 or TRBV12-4 with TRBJ2-1, with 10 bases that match TRBD1. The origin of this receptor is a man between 18 and 29 years old who received the YFV17D yellow fever vaccine. As DNA, the CDR3 is TGTGCCAGCAGTTTAGTTTGGGACAGGGGAAACAATGAGCAGTTCTTC. Its protein is CASSLVWDRGNNEQFF.